This T cell receptor beta chain derives from a study of spatial heterogeneity in lung cancer. Time point of the sample: sample taken at primary tumor resection. TCRs were sequenced from unsorted whole RNA of tumor, nontumor lung or PBMC. This clonotype was detected ten times or more. TCRdb reprocessed the 5' RACE reads via MiXCR and lists one record per CDR3 protein. The data contain tens of thousands of distinct CDR3 sequences, 5.2% of them singletons. Germline V gene sequence: CDR1 MGHRA, CDR2 YSYEKL. The CDR3 spans 16 residues. V shed 0 bases and J shed 4 bases, with 16 bases lying between them. Sequenced here: PBMCs, sampled at surgery. V gene TRBV4-1 combines with J gene TRBJ2-7; no firm D call. The TCR sequence derives from a female donor with early-stage non-small cell lung cancer. DNA for the CDR3: TGCGCCAGCAGCCAAGAGCTCCGGACGGTTCGATACGAGCAGTACTTC. The encoded protein is CASSQELRTVRYEQYF.